This T cell receptor (beta chain) appears in the sequencing data of a study of human T cells and chemical hapten exposure (dated by TCRdb to the early 2020s). Regarding the study in general: For sensitization, 2% DPC in acetone was applied to a roughly 2 cm by roughly 2 cm area of upper inner arm skin. Some 29 alopecia patients gave blood for TCR sequencing at one to four time points (pre-sensitization, 2, 6 and 24 weeks). Patch testing was performed on the upper back with Finn chambers containing 0.01% DPC, and the patch tests were scored after 6 days according to International Contact Dermatitis Research Group standards. Each blood RNA sample was used to sequence both TCR alpha and TCR beta chains. Blood was sampled from patients pre-sensitization (week 0) and at 2, 6 and about 24 weeks after DPC sensitization. Most of the patients in the cohort were female, and the cohort covered alopecia areata with under or over 50% scalp involvement, alopecia totalis and alopecia universalis. Peripheral blood TCR repertoire changes were tracked in vivo in alopecia patients during primary and secondary sensitization to the hapten diphenylcyclopropenone (DPC). Libraries were pooled for sequencing, and variation in per-sample TCR yields was attributed mainly to small differences in library volumes within the pool. Patients additionally received weekly therapeutic DPC doses to the scalp throughout the roughly 25-week study period. Overall results and qualifications from the work: A positive correlation was found between the number of PT1 expanded TCRs and patch test score, with significance reached at thresholds 8, 16 and 32 but not 4. Significantly more large CDR3 similarity clusters were formed by expanded TCRs than by pre-sensitization or healthy control sets, consistent with antigen-driven responses. DPC sensitization did not change the number of TCRs with a frequency above 1 in 1000, and there was no evidence of changes in global repertoire structure. After repeated subsampling, the strength of the expansion versus patch-test correlation and the threshold at which it became significant changed. Because all patients had alopecia, a presumed autoimmune disease, the immune response of the patients might differ from that of healthy individuals.

The library came from RACE. The reads were generated on a NextSeq 500. During library preparation, unique molecular identifiers were attached to individual cDNA molecules so that TCRs could be counted in a quantitative, reproducible way. The authors processed their data as follows. Samples had a median of roughly 98,000 TCRs, with a range from roughly 20,000 to 700,000. The Decombinator software suite was used to annotate V, J and CDR3 in the TCR reads. For PS versus PT1 abundance plots, all samples were subsampled to the same number of TCRs (28,000). TCRs were defined as expanded if absent before sensitization and observed at least eight times at the 2-week time point. The raw public reads went through TCRdb reprocessing: fastp at Q25, MiXCR clone calling, in-frame beta chains kept. Rows are unified per CDR3 protein, each entry keeping the most common DNA and genes. TCRdb, rather than the study authors, made the V and J calls. This sample comprises 40,000 or so distinct CDR3 sequences, 8.5% to 10% of them detected only once. Jointly, the top ten make up 13% to 15% of the sample.

From its cysteine to its phenylalanine, the CDR3 spans 14 amino acids. This entry keeps only the CDR3 DNA: 42 bases, framed from base 1. In the germline V gene (reference sequence), CDR1 corresponds to PRHDT and CDR2 to FYEKMQ. Cut back by 4 bases and 2 bases, the V and J ends lie 12 bases apart. What the time point label conveys for this sample: patch test 2, 6 weeks after DPC sensitization. The label giving this sample's treatment or condition can be read as: therapeutic diphenylcyclopropenone sensitization with weekly scalp DPC. Total RNA was isolated from unfractionated whole blood collected in Tempus Blood RNA tubes. At every patch-test visit, the blood draw took place before the patch test was put on. Patients were considered eligible if aged 18 to 70, diagnosed with alopecia and deemed suitable for DPC therapy, and patients were excluded if pregnant. Details on this clonotype: Its antigen remains unidentified. Base qualities are not at hand, and no much larger clone is one base apart.

The chain joins TRBV13 to TRBJ2-7; the D gene assignment is ambiguous. Material: whole blood, obtained in connection with sensitization to the hapten diphenylcyclopropenone (DPC). The origin of this receptor is a woman aged 25 to 45 with alopecia areata. Some clones in this sample may be carry-over from other donors' samples. The CDR3 protein sequence reads: CASSSTGYTYEQYF. The DNA reads as follows: TGTGCCAGCAGCTCTACCGGTTACACCTACGAGCAGTACTTC.